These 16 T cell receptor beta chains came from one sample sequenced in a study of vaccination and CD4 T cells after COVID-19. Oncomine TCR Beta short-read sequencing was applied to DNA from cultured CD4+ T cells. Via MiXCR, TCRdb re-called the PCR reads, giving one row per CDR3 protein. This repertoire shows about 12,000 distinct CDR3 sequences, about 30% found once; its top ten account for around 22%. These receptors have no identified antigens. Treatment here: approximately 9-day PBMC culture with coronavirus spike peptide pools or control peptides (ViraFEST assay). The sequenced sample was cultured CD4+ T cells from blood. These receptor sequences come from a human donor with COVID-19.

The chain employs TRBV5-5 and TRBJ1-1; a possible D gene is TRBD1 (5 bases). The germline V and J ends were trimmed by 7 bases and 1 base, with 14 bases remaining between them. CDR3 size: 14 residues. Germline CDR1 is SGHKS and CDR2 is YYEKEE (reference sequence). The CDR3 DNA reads TGTGCCAGCGAGGGAGGGGTCGGGAACACTGAAGCTTTCTTT. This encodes CASEGGVGNTEAFF.

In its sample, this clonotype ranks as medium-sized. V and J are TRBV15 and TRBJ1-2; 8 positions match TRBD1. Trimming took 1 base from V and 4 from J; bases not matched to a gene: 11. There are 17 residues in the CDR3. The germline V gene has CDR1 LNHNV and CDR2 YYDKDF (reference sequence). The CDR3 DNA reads TGTGCCACCAGCAGAGCGGCGCAGGGGGCCTTTTTCTATGGCTACACCTTC. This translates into CATSRAAQGAFFYGYTF.

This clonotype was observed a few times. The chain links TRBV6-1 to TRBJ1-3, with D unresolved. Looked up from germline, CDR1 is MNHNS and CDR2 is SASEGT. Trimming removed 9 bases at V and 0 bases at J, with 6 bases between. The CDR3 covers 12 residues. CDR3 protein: CASRTSGNTIYF. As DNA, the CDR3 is TGTGCCAGTAGAACCTCTGGAAACACCATATATTTT.

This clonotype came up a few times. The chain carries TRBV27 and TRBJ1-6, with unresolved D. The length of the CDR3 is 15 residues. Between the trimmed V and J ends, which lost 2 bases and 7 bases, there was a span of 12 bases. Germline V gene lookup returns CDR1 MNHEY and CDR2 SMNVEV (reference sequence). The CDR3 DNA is TGTGCCAGCAGTTTAGCCCAGCGGGGAAATTCACCCCTCCACTTT. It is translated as CASSLAQRGNSPLHF.

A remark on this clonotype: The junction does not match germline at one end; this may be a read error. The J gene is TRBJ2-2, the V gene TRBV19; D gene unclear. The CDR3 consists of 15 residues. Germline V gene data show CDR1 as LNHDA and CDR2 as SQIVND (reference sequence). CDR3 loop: CASGIVWGNTGELFF. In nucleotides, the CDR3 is TGTGCCAGTGGTATAGTTTGGGGGAACACCGGGGAGCTGTTTTTT.

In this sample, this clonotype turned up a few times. The CDR3 sequence: CASSQGTARSSPLHF. The CDR3 DNA reads as TGTGCCAGCAGCCAAGGGACAGCCAGGTCGTCACCCCTCCACTTT. The J gene is TRBJ1-6, the V gene TRBV14; tentative D call: TRBD1 (6 bases). This CDR3 has 15 residues. Germline assignment: CDR1 SGHDN and CDR2 FVKESK. V was cut by 1 base and J by 10 bases, with 14 bases left in between.

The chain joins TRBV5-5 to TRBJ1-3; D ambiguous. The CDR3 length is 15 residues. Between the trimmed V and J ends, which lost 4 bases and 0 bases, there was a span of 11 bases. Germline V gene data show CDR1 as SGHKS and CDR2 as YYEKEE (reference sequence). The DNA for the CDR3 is TGTGCCAGCAGCCCCTCCTTAAACTCTGGAAACACCATATATTTT. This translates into CASSPSLNSGNTIYF.

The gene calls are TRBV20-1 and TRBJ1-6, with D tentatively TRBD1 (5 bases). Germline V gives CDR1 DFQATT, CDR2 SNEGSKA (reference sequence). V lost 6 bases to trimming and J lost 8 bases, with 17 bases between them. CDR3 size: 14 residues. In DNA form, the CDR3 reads TGCAGTGCCCTGATAGGGGTTGGGGATTCACCCCTCCACTTT. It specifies CSALIGVGDSPLHF.

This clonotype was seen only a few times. The CDR3 DNA reads TGTGCCAGCAGCAAGACAATCACGAACACCGGGGAGCTGTTTTTT. The encoded protein is CASSKTITNTGELFF. The chain is built from TRBV6-1 and TRBJ2-2; D uncertain. This CDR3 has 15 residues. Germline values: CDR1 MNHNS, CDR2 SASEGT. The ends were cut back, 6 bases at V and 0 bases at J, with 11 bases in the middle.

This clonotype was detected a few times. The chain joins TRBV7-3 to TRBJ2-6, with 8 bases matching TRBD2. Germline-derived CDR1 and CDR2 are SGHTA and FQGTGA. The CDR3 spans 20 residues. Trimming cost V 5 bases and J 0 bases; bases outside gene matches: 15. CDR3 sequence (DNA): TGTGCCAGCAGCCCCCAGGCCGGGACTAGTCTCTTCTCTGGGGCCAACGTCCTGACTTTC. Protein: CASSPQAGTSLFSGANVLTF.

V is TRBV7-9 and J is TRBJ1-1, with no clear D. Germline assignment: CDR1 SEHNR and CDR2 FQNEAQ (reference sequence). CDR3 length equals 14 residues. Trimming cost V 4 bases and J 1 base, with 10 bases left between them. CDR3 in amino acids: CASSYRTENTEAFF. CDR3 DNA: TGTGCCAGCAGCTATCGCACAGAGAACACTGAAGCTTTCTTT.

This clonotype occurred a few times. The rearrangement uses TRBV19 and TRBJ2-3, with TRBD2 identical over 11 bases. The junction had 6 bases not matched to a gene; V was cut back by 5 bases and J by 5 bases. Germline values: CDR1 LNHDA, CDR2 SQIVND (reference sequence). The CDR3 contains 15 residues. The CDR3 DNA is TGTGCCAGTAGTCCCCTAGCGGGGGGATTAGATACGCAGTATTTT. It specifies CASSPLAGGLDTQYF.

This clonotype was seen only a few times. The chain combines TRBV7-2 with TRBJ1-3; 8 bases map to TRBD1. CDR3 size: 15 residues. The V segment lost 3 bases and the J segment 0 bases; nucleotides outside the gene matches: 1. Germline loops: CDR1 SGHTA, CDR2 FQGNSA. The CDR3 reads CASSLDRASGNTIYF. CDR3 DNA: TGTGCCAGCAGCTTGGACAGGGCCTCTGGAAACACCATATATTTT. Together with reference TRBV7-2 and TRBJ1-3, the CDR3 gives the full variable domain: GAGVSQSPSNKVTEKGKDVELRCDPISGHTALYWYRQSLGQGLEFLIYFQGNSAPDKSGLPSDRFSAERTGGSVSTLTIQRTQQEDSAVYLCASSLDRASGNTIYFGEGSWLTVV.

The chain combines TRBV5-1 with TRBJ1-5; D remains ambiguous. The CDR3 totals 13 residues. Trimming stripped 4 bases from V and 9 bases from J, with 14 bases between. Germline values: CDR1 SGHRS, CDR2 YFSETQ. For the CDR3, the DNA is TGCGCCAGCAGCCAACAAGGTTTGGGGCCCCAGCATTTT. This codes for CASSQQGLGPQHF.

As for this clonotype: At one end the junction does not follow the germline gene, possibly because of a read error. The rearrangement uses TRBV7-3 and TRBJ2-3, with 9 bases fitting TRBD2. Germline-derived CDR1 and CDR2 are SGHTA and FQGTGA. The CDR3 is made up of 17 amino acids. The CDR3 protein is CASSLTSTGTSTDTQYF. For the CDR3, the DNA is TGTGCCAGCAGCTTAACCTCGACAGGGACTAGCACGGATACGCAGTATTTT.

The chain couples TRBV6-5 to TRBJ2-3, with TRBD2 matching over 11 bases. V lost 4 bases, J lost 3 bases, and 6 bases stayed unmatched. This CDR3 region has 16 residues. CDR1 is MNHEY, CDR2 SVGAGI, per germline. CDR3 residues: CASSSLTSGATDTQYF. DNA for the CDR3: TGTGCCAGCAGTTCATTGACTAGCGGGGCTACAGATACGCAGTATTTT.